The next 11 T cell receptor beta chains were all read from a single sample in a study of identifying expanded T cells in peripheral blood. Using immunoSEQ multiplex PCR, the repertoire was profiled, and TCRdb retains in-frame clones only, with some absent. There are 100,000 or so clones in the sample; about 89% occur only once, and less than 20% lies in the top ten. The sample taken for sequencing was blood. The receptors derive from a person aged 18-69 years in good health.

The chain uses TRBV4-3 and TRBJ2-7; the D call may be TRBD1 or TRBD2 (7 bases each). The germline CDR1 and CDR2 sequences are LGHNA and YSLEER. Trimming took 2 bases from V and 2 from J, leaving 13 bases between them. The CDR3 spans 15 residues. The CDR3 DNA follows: TGCGCCAGCAGCCAAACCAGGGGGGGGGCCTACGAGCAGTACTTC. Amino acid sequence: CASSQTRGGAYEQYF.

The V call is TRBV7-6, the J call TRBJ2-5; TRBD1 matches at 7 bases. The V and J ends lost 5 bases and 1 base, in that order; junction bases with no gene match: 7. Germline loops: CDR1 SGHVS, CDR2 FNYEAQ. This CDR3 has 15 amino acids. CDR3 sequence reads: CASSGLRDSQETQYF. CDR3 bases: TGTGCCAGCAGCGGTCTACGGGACAGCCAAGAGACCCAGTACTTC.

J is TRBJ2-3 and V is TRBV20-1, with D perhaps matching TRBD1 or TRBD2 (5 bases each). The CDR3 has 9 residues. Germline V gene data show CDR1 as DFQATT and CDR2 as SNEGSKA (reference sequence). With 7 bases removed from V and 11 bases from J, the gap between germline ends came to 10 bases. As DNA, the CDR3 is TGCAGTGGGGACGCCAGGCAGTATTTT. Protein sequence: CSGDARQYF.

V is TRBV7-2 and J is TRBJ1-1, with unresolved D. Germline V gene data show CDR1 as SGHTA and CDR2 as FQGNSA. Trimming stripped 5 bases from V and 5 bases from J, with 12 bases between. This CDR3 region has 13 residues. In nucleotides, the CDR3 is TGTGCCAGCAGCCTGATAGGGTGGACTGAAGCTTTCTTT. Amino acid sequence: CASSLIGWTEAFF.

The CDR3 DNA reads TGTGCCAGCAGCTGGGGACAGACCTATGGCTACACCTTC. Protein: CASSWGQTYGYTF. This sequence joins TRBV5-6 and TRBJ1-2; 7 bases match TRBD1. CDR1 is SGHDT and CDR2 is YYEEEE in the germline V gene. V lost 3 bases and J lost 4; bases outside the gene matches: 3. CDR3 length: 13 residues.

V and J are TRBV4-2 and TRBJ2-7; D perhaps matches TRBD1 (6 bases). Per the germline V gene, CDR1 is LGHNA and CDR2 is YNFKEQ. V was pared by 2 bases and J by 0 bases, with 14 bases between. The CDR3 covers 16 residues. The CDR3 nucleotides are TGTGCCAGCAGCCAACTCCGGGGACACAGCTCCTACGAGCAGTACTTC. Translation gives CASSQLRGHSSYEQYF.

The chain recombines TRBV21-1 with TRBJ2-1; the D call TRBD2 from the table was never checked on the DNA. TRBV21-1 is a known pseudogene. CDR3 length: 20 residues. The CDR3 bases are TGTGCCAGCAGCTCTGACCCGGGACTAGCGGGGTTCTTTAAGGGCAATGAGCAGTTCTTC. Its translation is CASSSDPGLAGFFKGNEQFF.

The CDR3: CASSPFGGSSTDTQYF. The CDR3 DNA reads as TGTGCCAGCAGCCCATTTGGAGGGTCGAGCACAGATACGCAGTATTTT. The rearrangement uses TRBV5-4 and TRBJ2-3; possible D gene TRBD2, 6 bases. The CDR3 runs to 16 residues. CDR1 is SGHNT, CDR2 YYREEE, per germline (reference sequence). V was shortened by 4 bases and J by 0 bases, with 15 bases between the two germline ends.

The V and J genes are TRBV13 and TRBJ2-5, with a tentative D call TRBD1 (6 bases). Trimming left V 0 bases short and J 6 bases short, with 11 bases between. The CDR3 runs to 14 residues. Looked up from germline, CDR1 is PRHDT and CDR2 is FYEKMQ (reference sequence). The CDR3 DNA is TGTGCCAGCAGCTTAGGCAGGGGCTTGAAGACCCAGTACTTC. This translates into CASSLGRGLKTQYF. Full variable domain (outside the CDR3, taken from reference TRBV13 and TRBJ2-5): AAGVIQSPRHLIKEKRETATLKCYPIPRHDTVYWYQQGPGQDPQFLISFYEKMQSDKGSIPDRFSAQQFSDYHSELNMSSLELGDSALYFCASSLGRGLKTQYFGPGTRLLVL.

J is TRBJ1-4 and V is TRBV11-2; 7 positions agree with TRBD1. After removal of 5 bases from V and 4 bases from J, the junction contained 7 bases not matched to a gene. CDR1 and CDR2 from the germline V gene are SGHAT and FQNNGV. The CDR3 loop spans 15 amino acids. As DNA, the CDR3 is TGTGCCAGCAGCGTAGGGACAGAGGTTAATGAAAAACTGTTTTTT. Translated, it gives CASSVGTEVNEKLFF.

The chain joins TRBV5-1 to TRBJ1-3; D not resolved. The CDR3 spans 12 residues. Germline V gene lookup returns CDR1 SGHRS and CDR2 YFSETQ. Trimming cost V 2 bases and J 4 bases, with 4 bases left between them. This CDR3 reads CASSFSGNTIYF. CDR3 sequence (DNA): TGCGCCAGCAGCTTCTCCGGAAACACCATATATTTT.